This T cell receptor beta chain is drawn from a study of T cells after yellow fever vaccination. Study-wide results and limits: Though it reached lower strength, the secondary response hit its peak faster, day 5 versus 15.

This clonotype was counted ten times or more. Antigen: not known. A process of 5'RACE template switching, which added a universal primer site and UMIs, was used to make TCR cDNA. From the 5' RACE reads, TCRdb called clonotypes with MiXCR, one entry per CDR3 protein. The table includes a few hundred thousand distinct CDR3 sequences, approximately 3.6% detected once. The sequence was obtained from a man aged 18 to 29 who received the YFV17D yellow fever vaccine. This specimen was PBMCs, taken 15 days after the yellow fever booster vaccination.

CDR3 DNA sequence: TGTGCCAGCAGCTTGAGAAGGGCCCTTACGCTCTCTGGGGCCAACGTCCTGACTTTC. Protein sequence: CASSLRRALTLSGANVLTF. The J gene is TRBJ2-6, the V gene TRBV5-6, with no clear D. From germline, CDR1 is SGHDT and CDR2 YYEEEE. Trimming took off 1 base at V and 0 bases at J, with 17 bases between the two ends. CDR3 length equals 19 residues.